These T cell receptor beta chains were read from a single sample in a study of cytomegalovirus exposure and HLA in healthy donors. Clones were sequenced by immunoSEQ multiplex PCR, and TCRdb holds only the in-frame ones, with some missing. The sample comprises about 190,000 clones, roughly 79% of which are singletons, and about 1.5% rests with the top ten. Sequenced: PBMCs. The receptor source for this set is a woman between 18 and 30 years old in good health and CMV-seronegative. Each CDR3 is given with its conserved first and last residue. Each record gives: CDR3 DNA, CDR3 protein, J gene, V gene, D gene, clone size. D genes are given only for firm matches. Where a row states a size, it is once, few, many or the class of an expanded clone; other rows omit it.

CDR3nt: TGTGCCAGCAGTTTAGGGTCTAGCGGGGCCTCCTACGAGCAGTACTTC
CDR3aa: CASSLGSSGASYEQYF
j_gene: TRBJ2-7
v_gene: TRBV28
d_gene: TRBD2
abundance: .

CDR3nt: TGCGCCAGCAGCCCGACAGGGACCAATCAGCCCCAGCATTTT
CDR3aa: CASSPTGTNQPQHF
j_gene: TRBJ1-5
v_gene: TRBV4-3
d_gene: TRBD1
abundance: few

CDR3nt: TGTGCCAGCAGCGTAGGGAGCGGGGGCCGGGGCGGGGAGCTGTTTTTT
CDR3aa: CASSVGSGGRGGELFF
j_gene: TRBJ2-2
v_gene: TRBV9
d_gene: TRBD2
abundance: .

CDR3nt: TGTGCCAGCCCGATGCGCTATAGGGCGAGGGAGGGGAAGAGCTCCTATAATTCACCCCTCCACTTT
CDR3aa: CASPMRYRAREGKSSYNSPLHF
j_gene: TRBJ1-6
v_gene: TRBV14
d_gene: .
abundance: .

CDR3nt: TGCGCCAGCAGCTCGGGGTCGTGGGTTGGGAACACTGAAGCTTTCTTT
CDR3aa: CASSSGSWVGNTEAFF
j_gene: TRBJ1-1
v_gene: TRBV5-1
d_gene: .
abundance: .

CDR3nt: TGTGCCAGCAGCGCAGCCCCCTGCGGGGATAGGACTGAAGCTTTCTTT
CDR3aa: CASSAAPCGDRTEAFF
j_gene: TRBJ1-1
v_gene: TRBV21-1
d_gene: .
abundance: .

CDR3nt: TGTGCCAGCAGCTTAGGGGCCCTCATCTCTGGAAACACCATATATTTT
CDR3aa: CASSLGALISGNTIYF
j_gene: TRBJ1-3
v_gene: TRBV13
d_gene: .
abundance: .

CDR3nt: TGTGCCAGCAGCCAAGAACTGGTCGGGGAGCTGTTTTTT
CDR3aa: CASSQELVGELFF
j_gene: TRBJ2-2
v_gene: TRBV4-2
d_gene: .
abundance: once

CDR3nt: TGTGCCAGCAGCCAAGCCTACTCAGGGGTAGGGACCCAGTACTTC
CDR3aa: CASSQAYSGVGTQYF
j_gene: TRBJ2-5
v_gene: TRBV14
d_gene: .
abundance: .

CDR3nt: TGTGCCAGCAGCTTGCGGGGGGGTGAAAAACTGTTTTTT
CDR3aa: CASSLRGGEKLFF
j_gene: TRBJ1-4
v_gene: TRBV5-4
d_gene: .
abundance: .

CDR3nt: TGTGCCAGCTCACTCGGGACAGGGGGCGAGAGCACTGAAGCTTTCTTT
CDR3aa: CASSLGTGGESTEAFF
j_gene: TRBJ1-1
v_gene: TRBV18
d_gene: TRBD1
abundance: .

CDR3nt: TGTGCCAGCAGTAGTCGCCTAGCGCGCTCCTACAATGAGCAGTTCTTC
CDR3aa: CASSSRLARSYNEQFF
j_gene: TRBJ2-1
v_gene: TRBV6-6
d_gene: .
abundance: .

CDR3nt: TGTGCCAGCAGTGAACTGGGACTTCGATCTGGAAACACCATATATTTT
CDR3aa: CASSELGLRSGNTIYF
j_gene: TRBJ1-3
v_gene: TRBV2
d_gene: .
abundance: .

CDR3nt: TGTGCCAGCAGCTTAACGACAGGGTCGCATGGCTACACCTTC
CDR3aa: CASSLTTGSHGYTF
j_gene: TRBJ1-2
v_gene: TRBV7-3
d_gene: TRBD1
abundance: .

CDR3nt: TGTGCCAGCAGCTTAGGAGGGGGCCCCCCCTACGAGCAGTACTTC
CDR3aa: CASSLGGGPPYEQYF
j_gene: TRBJ2-7
v_gene: TRBV5-6
d_gene: .
abundance: .

CDR3nt: TGTGCCAGCAGCTCCGGGACAGGGCACAATCAGCCCCAGCATTTT
CDR3aa: CASSSGTGHNQPQHF
j_gene: TRBJ1-5
v_gene: TRBV11-2
d_gene: TRBD1
abundance: .

CDR3nt: TGTGCCATACTTGGACAATCTGGTCAGCCCCAGCATTTT
CDR3aa: CAILGQSGQPQHF
j_gene: TRBJ1-5
v_gene: TRBV28
d_gene: .
abundance: .

CDR3nt: TGCAGCGTTGGGCAGGGGGCAGGATATGGCTACACCTTC
CDR3aa: CSVGQGAGYGYTF
j_gene: TRBJ1-2
v_gene: TRBV29-1
d_gene: TRBD1
abundance: .

CDR3nt: TGTGCCAGCAGCATAGGTTCAGGGGCCGATTCACCCCTCCACTTT
CDR3aa: CASSIGSGADSPLHF
j_gene: TRBJ1-6
v_gene: TRBV7-6
d_gene: .
abundance: once

CDR3nt: TGCGCCAGCAGCTTGGAGGTATTAGAGGACTACGAGCAGTACTTC
CDR3aa: CASSLEVLEDYEQYF
j_gene: TRBJ2-7
v_gene: TRBV5-1
d_gene: .
abundance: .

CDR3nt: TGCGCCAGCAGCCAATACCGGGACAGGGCCTACGAGCAGTACTTC
CDR3aa: CASSQYRDRAYEQYF
j_gene: TRBJ2-7
v_gene: TRBV4-1
d_gene: TRBD1
abundance: .

CDR3nt: TGTGCCAGTAGAGGGGCAGGGTCTTATAATTCACCCCTCCACTTT
CDR3aa: CASRGAGSYNSPLHF
j_gene: TRBJ1-6
v_gene: TRBV19
d_gene: .
abundance: .